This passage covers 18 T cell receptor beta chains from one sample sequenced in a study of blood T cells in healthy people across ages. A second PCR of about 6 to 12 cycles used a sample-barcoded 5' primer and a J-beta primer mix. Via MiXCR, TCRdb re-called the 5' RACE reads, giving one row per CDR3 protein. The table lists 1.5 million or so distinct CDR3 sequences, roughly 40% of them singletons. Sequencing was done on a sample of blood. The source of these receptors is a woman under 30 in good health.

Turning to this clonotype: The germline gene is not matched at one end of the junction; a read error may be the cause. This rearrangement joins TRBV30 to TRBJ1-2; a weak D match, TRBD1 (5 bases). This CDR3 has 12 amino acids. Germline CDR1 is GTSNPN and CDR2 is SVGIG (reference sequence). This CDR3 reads CAGSLGVYGYTF. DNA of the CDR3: TGTGCCGGGAGTCTAGGGGTATATGGCTACACCTTC.

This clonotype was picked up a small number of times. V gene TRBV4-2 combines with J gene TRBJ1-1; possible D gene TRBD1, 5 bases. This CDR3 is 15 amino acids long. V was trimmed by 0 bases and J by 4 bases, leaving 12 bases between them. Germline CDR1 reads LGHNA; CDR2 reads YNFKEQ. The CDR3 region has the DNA TGTGCCAGCAGCCAAGATACAGGCAGACCCACTGAAGCTTTCTTT. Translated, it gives CASSQDTGRPTEAFF.

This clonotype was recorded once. The CDR3 region is CASSPRRGEGQETQYF. CDR3 nucleotide sequence: TGTGCCAGCAGTCCTCGCCGGGGGGAGGGCCAAGAGACCCAGTACTTC. V and J are TRBV27 and TRBJ2-5, with 7 nucleotides matching TRBD2. The germline gives CDR1 MNHEY, CDR2 SMNVEV (reference sequence). CDR3 size: 16 residues. V lost 5 bases and J lost 1; bases outside the gene matches: 10.

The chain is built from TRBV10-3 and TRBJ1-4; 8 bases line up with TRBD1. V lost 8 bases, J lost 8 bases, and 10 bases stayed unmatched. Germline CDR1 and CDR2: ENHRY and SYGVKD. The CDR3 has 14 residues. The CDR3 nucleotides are TGTGCCATCGACTACGACAGGGGCTCAGAAAAACTGTTTTTT. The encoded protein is CAIDYDRGSEKLFF.

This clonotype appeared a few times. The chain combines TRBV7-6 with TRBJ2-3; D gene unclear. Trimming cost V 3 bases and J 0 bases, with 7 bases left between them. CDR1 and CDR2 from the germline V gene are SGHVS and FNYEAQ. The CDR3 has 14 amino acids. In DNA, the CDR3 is TGTGCCAGCAGCTTTTCCACTAGCACAGATACGCAGTATTTT. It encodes CASSFSTSTDTQYF. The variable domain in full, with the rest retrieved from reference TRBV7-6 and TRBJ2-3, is GAGVSQSPRYKVTKRGQDVALRCDPISGHVSLYWYRQALGQGPEFLTYFNYEAQQDKSGLPNDRFSAERPEGSISTLTIQRTEQRDSAMYRCASSFSTSTDTQYFGPGTRLTVL.

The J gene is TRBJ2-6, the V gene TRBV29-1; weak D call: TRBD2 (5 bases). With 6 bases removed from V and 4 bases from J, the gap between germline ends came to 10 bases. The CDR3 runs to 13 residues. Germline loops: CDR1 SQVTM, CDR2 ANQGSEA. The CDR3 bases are TGCAGCGTCCTAAGGGAGGGGGCCAACGTCCTGACTTTC. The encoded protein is CSVLREGANVLTF.

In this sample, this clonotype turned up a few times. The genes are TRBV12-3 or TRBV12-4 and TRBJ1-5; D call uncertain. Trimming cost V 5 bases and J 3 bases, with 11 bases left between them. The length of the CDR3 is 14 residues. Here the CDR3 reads CASSPIGFNQPQHF. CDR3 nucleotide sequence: TGTGCCAGCAGTCCTATCGGGTTCAATCAGCCCCAGCATTTT.

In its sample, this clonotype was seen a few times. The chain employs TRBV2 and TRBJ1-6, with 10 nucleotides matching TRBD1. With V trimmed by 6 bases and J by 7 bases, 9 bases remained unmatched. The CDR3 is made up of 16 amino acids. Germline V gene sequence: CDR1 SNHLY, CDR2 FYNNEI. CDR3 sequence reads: CASSDRTGGTNSPLHF. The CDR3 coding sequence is TGTGCCAGCAGCGACAGGACAGGGGGAACCAATTCACCCCTCCACTTT.

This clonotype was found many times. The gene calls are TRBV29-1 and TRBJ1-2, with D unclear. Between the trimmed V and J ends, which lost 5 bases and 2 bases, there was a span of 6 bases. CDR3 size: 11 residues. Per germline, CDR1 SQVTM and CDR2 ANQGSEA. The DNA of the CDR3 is TGCAGCGTTCGACTGAACTATGGCTACACCTTC. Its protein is CSVRLNYGYTF.

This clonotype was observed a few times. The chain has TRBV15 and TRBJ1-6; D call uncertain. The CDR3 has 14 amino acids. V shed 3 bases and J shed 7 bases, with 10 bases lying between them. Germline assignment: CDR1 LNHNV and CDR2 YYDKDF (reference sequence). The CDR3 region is CATSSEVVNSPLHF. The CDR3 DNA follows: TGTGCCACCAGCAGCGAGGTCGTCAATTCACCCCTCCACTTT.

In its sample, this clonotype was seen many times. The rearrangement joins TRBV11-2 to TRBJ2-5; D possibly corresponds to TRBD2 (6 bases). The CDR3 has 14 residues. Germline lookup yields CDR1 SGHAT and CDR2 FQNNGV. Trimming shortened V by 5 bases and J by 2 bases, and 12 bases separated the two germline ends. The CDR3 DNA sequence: TGTGCCAGCAGCCCCACGGGGGTGCAAGAGACCCAGTACTTC. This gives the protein CASSPTGVQETQYF.

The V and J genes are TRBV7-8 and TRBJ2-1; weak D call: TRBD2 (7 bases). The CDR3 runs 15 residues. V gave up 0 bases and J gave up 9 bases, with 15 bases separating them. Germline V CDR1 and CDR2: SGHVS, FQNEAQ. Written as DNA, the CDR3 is TGTGCCAGCAGCTTAGCGGGGGGGCTTATGGTTGAGCAGTTCTTC. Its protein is CASSLAGGLMVEQFF.

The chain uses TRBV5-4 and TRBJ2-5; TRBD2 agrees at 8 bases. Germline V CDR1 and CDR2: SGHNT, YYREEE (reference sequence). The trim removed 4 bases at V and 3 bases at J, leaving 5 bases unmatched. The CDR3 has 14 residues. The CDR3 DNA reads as TGTGCCAGCAGCACACGAGCGGGAGAAGAGACCCAGTACTTC. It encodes CASSTRAGEETQYF.

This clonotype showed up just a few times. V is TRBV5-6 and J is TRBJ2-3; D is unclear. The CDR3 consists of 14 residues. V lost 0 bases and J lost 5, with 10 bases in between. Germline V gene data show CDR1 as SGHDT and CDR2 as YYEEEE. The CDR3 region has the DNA TGTGCCAGCAGCTTGGAACGGACCCTAGATACGCAGTATTTT. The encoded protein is CASSLERTLDTQYF. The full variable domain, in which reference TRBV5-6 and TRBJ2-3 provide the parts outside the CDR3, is DAGVTQSPTHLIKTRGQQVTLRCSPKSGHDTVSWYQQALGQGPQFIFQYYEEEERQRGNFPDRFSGHQFPNYSSELNVNALLLGDSALYLCASSLERTLDTQYFGPGTRLTVL.

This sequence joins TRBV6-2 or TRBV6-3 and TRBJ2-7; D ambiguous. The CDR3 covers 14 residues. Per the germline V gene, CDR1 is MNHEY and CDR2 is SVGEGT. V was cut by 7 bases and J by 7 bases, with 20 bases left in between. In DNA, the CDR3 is TGTGCCAGCACAATCGACGGAATTCTCGGAGAGCAGTACTTC. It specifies CASTIDGILGEQYF.

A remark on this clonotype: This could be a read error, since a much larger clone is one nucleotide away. In DNA, the CDR3 is TGTGCCAGCAGGTACAGAGACAATGAGCAGTTCTTC. Protein sequence: CASRYRDNEQFF. The chain couples TRBV6-2 or TRBV6-3 to TRBJ2-1; no definite D call. Trimming removed 6 bases from V and 5 bases from J, with 8 bases in between. The CDR3 totals 12 residues. Looked up from germline, CDR1 is MNHEY and CDR2 is SVGEGT.

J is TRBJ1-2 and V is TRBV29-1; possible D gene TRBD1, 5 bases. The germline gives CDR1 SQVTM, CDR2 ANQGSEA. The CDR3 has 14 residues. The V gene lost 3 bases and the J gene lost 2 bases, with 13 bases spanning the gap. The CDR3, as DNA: TGCAGCGTTGAGCTCCCGACAGCCAACTATGGCTACACCTTC. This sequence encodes CSVELPTANYGYTF.

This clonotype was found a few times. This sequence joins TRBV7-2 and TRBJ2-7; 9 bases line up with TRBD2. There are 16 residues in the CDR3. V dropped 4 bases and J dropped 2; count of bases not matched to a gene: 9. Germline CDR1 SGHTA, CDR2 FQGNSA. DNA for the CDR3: TGTGCCAGCAGCTCCGAAACTAGCGGGCTTACCTACGAGCAGTACTTC. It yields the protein CASSSETSGLTYEQYF.